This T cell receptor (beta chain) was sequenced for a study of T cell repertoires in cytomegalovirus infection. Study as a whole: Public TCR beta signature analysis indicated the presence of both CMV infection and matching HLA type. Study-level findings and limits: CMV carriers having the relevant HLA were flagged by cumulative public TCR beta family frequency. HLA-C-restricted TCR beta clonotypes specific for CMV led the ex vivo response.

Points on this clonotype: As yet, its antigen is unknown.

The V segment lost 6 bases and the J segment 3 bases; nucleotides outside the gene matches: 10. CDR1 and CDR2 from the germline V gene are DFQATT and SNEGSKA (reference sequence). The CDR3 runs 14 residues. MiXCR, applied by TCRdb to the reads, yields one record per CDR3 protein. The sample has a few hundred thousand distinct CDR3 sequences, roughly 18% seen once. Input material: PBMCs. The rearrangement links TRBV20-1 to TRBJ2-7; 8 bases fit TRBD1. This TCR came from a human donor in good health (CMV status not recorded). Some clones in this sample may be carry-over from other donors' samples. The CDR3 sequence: CSATPGTGHYEQYF. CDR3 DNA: TGCAGTGCCACTCCGGGGACAGGTCACTACGAGCAGTACTTC.